Listed below are T cell receptor beta chains from one sample, sequenced in a study of beta chain features in type 1 diabetes. Clones were read by immunoSEQ multiplex PCR, and TCRdb kept only the in-frame ones, dropping some. Of roughly 260,000 clones listed, roughly a tenth are singletons. What was sequenced was naive CD4+ T cells from blood. The receptors were gathered from a man aged 30 to 39 with type 1 diabetes. Each CDR3 is given with its conserved first and last residue. The order of the fields is D gene, V gene, J gene, clone size, CDR3 protein, CDR3 DNA. The D gene is left open where the match is weak. Some rows have no size entry. The others give once, few or many, or a class for an expanded clone.

D: -; V: TRBV30; J: TRBJ1-1; size: -; CDR3: CAWILGQGLTEAFF; DNA: TGTGCCTGGATCCTGGGGCAGGGATTGACTGAAGCTTTCTTT
D: TRBD1; V: TRBV2; J: TRBJ2-7; size: few; CDR3: CASRTGSTYEQYF; DNA: TGTGCCAGCAGGACAGGGTCTACCTACGAGCAGTACTTC
D: TRBD1; V: TRBV2; J: TRBJ2-5; size: few; CDR3: CASSAYRGLETQYF; DNA: TGTGCCAGCAGTGCGTACAGGGGGCTGGAGACCCAGTACTTC
D: -; V: TRBV7-3; J: TRBJ1-3; size: -; CDR3: CASSLGGSGNTIYF; DNA: TGTGCCAGCAGCTTAGGAGGATCCGGAAACACCATATATTTT
D: -; V: TRBV2; J: TRBJ2-1; size: few; CDR3: CASSERNEQFF; DNA: TGTGCCAGCAGTGAACGGAATGAGCAGTTCTTC
D: TRBD2; V: TRBV7-2; J: TRBJ2-1; size: few; CDR3: CASSLLGLSSEQFF; DNA: TGTGCCAGCAGCTTATTGGGACTATCTAGTGAGCAGTTCTTC
D: -; V: TRBV6-7; J: TRBJ2-1; size: few; CDR3: CASSYLGSKGQVSYNEQFF; DNA: TGTGCCAGCAGTTACCTCGGATCGAAGGGGCAGGTCTCCTACAATGAGCAGTTCTTC
D: -; V: TRBV19; J: TRBJ2-1; size: -; CDR3: CASTHRNLEQFF; DNA: TGTGCCAGTACCCACAGGAATCTTGAGCAGTTCTTC
D: TRBD1; V: TRBV11-2; J: TRBJ2-1; size: few; CDR3: CASSLGQGANEQFF; DNA: TGTGCCAGCAGCTTGGGACAGGGGGCGAATGAGCAGTTCTTC
D: -; V: TRBV7-3; J: TRBJ2-3; size: few; CDR3: CASSSQGDTQYF; DNA: TGTGCCAGCAGCTCCCAGGGGGATACGCAGTATTTT
D: -; V: TRBV4-3; J: TRBJ2-5; size: few; CDR3: CASSPTSAETQYF; DNA: TGCGCCAGCAGCCCCACCAGCGCGGAGACCCAGTACTTC
D: -; V: TRBV10-3; J: TRBJ1-1; size: -; CDR3: CAISEGSVEAFF; DNA: TGTGCCATCAGTGAGGGGAGCGTAGAAGCTTTCTTT
D: -; V: TRBV9; J: TRBJ2-3; size: few; CDR3: CASSVAPRQRTDTQYF; DNA: TGTGCCAGCAGCGTAGCGCCGCGACAGCGCACAGATACGCAGTATTTT
D: TRBD2; V: TRBV7-2; J: TRBJ2-4; size: few; CDR3: CASSLAGGNIQYF; DNA: TGTGCCAGCAGCTTAGCGGGGGGGAACATTCAGTACTTC